What follows is one T cell receptor (beta chain) and its context. Its antigen is unknown. The CDR3 is 19 residues long. Trimming at V came to 4 bases and at J to 5 bases, leaving 16 bases not matched to a gene. RNA transcripts yielded amplified TCR beta CDR3 regions. The TCR CDR3 was amplified in a first-round RT-PCR using the HTBI primer set. TCRdb re-called the multiplex PCR reads with MiXCR, one entry per CDR3 protein. In the table there are about 560,000 distinct CDR3 sequences, 16% of which are singletons. This specimen belongs to a study of T cells in Graves' hyperthyroidism and ophthalmopathy. Study-wide points: Most thyroid clonotypes expanded above 0.001 were also detected in blood.

Hyperthyroidism in the patients, aged 18 to 65, was newly diagnosed and under 2 months in duration. Exclusion of patients followed from uncontrolled infection, other autoimmune disease, pregnancy or lactation. The sequenced sample consisted of blood. This receptor was identified in a woman between 18 and 29 years old with Graves' hyperthyroidism. The genes are TRBV12-3 or TRBV12-4 and TRBJ2-3, with 12 bases fitting TRBD2. The CDR3 DNA reads as TGTGCCAGCAGTTCTTTTTTGCTTAGACTAGCGGGGGAGAGAGATACGCAGTATTTT. This encodes CASSSFLLRLAGERDTQYF.